This T cell receptor beta chain came from a study of blood T cell repertoires in COVID-19. At the level of the study: Whether acute or convalescent, the COVID-19 samples came from the United States, Italy and Spain.

Study processing details: Quantification of nucleated cells was approximated via reference gene primer amplification. Clones were read by immunoSEQ multiplex PCR, and TCRdb kept only the in-frame ones, dropping some. D and trimming were read from the DNA, whereas the V and J calls and clone size are those reported in that table. The table has about 240,000 clones, approximately 90% seen once. After removal of 5 bases from V and 5 bases from J, the junction contained 9 bases not matched to a gene. This CDR3 is built from 15 residues. CDR1 is SGHAT and CDR2 is FQNNGV in the germline V gene. The receptor was derived from a man aged 55 to 69 who had recovered from COVID-19. The sample consisted of peripheral blood. The chain has TRBV11-2 and TRBJ2-3; 8 bases match TRBD1. The DNA of the CDR3 is TGTGCCAGCAGCCGCACCCAGACAGGGGAAGATACGCAGTATTTT. It translates to CASSRTQTGEDTQYF.